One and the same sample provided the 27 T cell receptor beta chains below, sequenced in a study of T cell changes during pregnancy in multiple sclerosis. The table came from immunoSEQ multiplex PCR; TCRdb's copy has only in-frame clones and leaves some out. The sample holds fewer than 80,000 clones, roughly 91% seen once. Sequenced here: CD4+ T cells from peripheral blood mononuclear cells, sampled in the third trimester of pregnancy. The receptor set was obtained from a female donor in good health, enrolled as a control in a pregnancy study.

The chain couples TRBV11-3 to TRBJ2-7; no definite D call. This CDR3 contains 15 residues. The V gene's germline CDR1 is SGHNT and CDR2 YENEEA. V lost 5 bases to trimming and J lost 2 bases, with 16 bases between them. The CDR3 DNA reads TGTGCCAGCAGCCTAGGACCCCAGGCGCCCTACGAGCAGTACTTC. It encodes CASSLGPQAPYEQYF. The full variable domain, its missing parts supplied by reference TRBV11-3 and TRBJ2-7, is EAGVVQSPRYKIIEKKQPVAFWCNPISGHNTLYWYLQNLGQGPELLIRYENEEAVDDSQLPKDRFSAERLKGVDSTLKIQPAELGDSAVYLCASSLGPQAPYEQYFGPGTRLTVT.

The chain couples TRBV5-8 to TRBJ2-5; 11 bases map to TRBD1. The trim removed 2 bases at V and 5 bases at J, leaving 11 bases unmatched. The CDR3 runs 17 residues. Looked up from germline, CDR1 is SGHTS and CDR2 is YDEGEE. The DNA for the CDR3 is TGTGCCAGCAGCTTTCATTTTGGACAGGGGGCGGGGGAGACCCAGTACTTC. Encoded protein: CASSFHFGQGAGETQYF. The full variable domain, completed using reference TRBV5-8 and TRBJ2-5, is EAGVTQSPTHLIKTRGQQATLRCSPISGHTSVYWYQQALGLGLQFLLWYDEGEERNRGNFPPRFSGRQFPNYSSELNVNALELEDSALYLCASSFHFGQGAGETQYFGPGTRLLVL.

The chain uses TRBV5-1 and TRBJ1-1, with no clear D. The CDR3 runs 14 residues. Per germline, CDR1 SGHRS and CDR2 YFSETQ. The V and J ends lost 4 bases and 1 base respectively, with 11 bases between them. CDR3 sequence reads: CASSLKAENTEAFF. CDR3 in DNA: TGCGCCAGCAGCCTAAAGGCGGAGAACACTGAAGCTTTCTTT.

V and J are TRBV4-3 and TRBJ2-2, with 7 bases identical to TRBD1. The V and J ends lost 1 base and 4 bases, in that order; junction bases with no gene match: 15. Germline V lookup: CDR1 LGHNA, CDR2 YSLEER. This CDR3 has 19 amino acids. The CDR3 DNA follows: TGCGCCAGCAGCCAAGGTTGGCCCTCGACAGGGCCATCCACCGGGGAGCTGTTTTTT. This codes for CASSQGWPSTGPSTGELFF.

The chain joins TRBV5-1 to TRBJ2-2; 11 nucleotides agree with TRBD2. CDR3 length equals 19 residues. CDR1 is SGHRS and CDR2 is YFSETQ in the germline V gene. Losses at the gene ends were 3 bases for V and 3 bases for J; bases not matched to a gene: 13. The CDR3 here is CASSYPFTSGGGYTGELFF. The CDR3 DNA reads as TGCGCCAGCAGCTACCCGTTCACTAGCGGGGGTGGATACACCGGGGAGCTGTTTTTT.

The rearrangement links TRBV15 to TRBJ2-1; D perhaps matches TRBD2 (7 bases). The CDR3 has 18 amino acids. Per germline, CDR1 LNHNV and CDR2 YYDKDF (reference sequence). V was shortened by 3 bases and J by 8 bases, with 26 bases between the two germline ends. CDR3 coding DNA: TGTGCCACCAGCAGGGGCCCTGGGGGGGGCAAGAACCGGCATGAGCAGTTCTTC. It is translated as CATSRGPGGGKNRHEQFF. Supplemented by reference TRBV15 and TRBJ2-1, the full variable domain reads DAMVIQNPRYQVTQFGKPVTLSCSQTLNHNVMYWYQQKSSQAPKLLFHYYDKDFNNEADTPDNFQSRRPNTSFCFLDIRSPGLGDTAMYLCATSRGPGGGKNRHEQFFGPGTRLTVL.

The CDR3 reads CASSSLPGAIYGYTF. CDR3 DNA sequence: TGTGCCAGCAGCTCCCTCCCAGGGGCGATCTATGGCTACACCTTC. This chain uses TRBV11-2 with TRBJ1-2; tentative D call: TRBD1 (6 bases). V was trimmed by 4 bases and J by 4 bases, leaving 16 bases between them. The germline V gene has CDR1 SGHAT and CDR2 FQNNGV. The CDR3 runs 15 residues. The full variable domain, in which reference TRBV11-2 and TRBJ1-2 provide the parts outside the CDR3, is EAGVAQSPRYKIIEKRQSVAFWCNPISGHATLYWYQQILGQGPKLLIQFQNNGVVDDSQLPKDRFSAERLKGVDSTLKIQPAKLEDSAVYLCASSSLPGAIYGYTFGSGTRLTVV.

The CDR3 loop reads CASRPGTGGRYEQFF. The CDR3 DNA reads as TGTGCCAGCAGGCCCGGGACAGGGGGAAGATATGAGCAGTTCTTC. This chain connects TRBV2 to TRBJ2-1, with 11 nucleotides matching TRBD1. J lost 8 bases, V lost 6 bases, and 9 bases had no gene match. The CDR3 extends over 15 amino acids. Germline V gene lookup returns CDR1 SNHLY and CDR2 FYNNEI.

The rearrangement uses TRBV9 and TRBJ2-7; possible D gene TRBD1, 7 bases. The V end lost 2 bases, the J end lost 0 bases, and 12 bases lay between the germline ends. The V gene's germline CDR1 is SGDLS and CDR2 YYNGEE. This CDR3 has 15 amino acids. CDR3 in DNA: TGTGCCAGCAGCGTCGCGGGACAGAACTCCTACGAGCAGTACTTC. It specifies CASSVAGQNSYEQYF.

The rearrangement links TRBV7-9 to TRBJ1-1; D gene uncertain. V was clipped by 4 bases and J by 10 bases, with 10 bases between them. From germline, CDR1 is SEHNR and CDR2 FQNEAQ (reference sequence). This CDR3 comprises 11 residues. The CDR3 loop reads CASSSSSGAFF. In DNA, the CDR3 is TGTGCCAGCAGCTCGAGCTCAGGAGCTTTCTTT.

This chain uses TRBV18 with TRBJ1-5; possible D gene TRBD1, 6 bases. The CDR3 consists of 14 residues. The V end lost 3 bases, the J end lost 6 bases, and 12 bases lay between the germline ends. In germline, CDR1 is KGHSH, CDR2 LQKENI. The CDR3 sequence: CASSPSGRGQPQHF. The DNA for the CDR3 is TGTGCCAGCTCACCGTCGGGCAGGGGTCAGCCCCAGCATTTT.

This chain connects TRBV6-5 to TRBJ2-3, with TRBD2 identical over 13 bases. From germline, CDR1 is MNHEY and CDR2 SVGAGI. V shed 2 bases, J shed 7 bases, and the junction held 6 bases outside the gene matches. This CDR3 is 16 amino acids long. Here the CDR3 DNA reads TGTGCCAGCAGTTACCGCGTGGGACTAGCGGGGAATACGCAGTATTTT. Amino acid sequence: CASSYRVGLAGNTQYF.

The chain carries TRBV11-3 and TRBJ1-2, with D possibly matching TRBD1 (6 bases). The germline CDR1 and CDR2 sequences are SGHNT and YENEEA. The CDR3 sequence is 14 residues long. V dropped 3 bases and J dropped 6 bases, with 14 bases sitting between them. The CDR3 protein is CASSLRGPRDGYTF. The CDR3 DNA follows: TGTGCCAGCAGCTTGCGGGGGCCAAGGGATGGCTACACCTTC.

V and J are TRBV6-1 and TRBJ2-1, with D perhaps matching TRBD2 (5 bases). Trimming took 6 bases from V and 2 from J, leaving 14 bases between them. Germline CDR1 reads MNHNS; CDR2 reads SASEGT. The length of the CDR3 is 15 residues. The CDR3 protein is CASREDPLAYNEQFF. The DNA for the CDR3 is TGTGCCAGCAGGGAGGACCCCCTGGCCTACAATGAGCAGTTCTTC.

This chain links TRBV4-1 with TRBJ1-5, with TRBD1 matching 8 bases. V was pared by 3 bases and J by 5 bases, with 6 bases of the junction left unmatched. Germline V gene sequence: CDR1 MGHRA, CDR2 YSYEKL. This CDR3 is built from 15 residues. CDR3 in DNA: TGCGCCAGCAGCCATTTAGGACAGGGTCATCAGCCCCAGCATTTT. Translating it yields CASSHLGQGHQPQHF.

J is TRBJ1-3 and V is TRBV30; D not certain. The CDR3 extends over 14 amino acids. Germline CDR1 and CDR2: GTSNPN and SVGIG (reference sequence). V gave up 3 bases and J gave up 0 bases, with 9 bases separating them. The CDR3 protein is CAWRPAGSGNTIYF. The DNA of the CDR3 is TGTGCCTGGAGACCCGCGGGCTCTGGAAACACCATATATTTT.

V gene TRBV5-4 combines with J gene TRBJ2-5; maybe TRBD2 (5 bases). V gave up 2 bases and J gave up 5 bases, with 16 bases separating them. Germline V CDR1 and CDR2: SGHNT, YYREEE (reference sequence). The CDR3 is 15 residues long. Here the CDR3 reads CASSLSAGRTETQYF. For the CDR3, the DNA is TGTGCCAGCAGCTTATCGGCGGGCAGGACGGAGACCCAGTACTTC.

CDR3 loop: CASSQRTGDLTGELFF. For the CDR3, the DNA is TGTGCCAGCAGCCAACGGACGGGAGATCTCACCGGGGAGCTGTTTTTT. The chain carries TRBV14 and TRBJ2-2, with D perhaps TRBD2 (6 bases). V lost 2 bases and J 4 bases, leaving 14 bases between the germline ends. CDR3 length equals 16 residues. The germline V gene has CDR1 SGHDN and CDR2 FVKESK.

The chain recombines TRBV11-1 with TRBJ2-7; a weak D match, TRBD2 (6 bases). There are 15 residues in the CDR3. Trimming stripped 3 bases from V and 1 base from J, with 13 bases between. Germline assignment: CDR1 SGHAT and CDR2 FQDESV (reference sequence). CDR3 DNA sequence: TGTGCCAGCAGCTTTCCGGGACTGGGATCCTACGAGCAGTACTTC. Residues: CASSFPGLGSYEQYF.

CDR3 sequence: CSVVPQGEKLFF. CDR3 in DNA: TGCAGCGTCGTACCTCAGGGGGAAAAACTGTTTTTT. The V and J genes are TRBV29-1 and TRBJ1-4, with a weak D call TRBD1 (6 bases). V was trimmed by 6 bases and J by 8 bases, leaving 13 bases between them. The CDR3 consists of 12 residues. In germline, CDR1 is SQVTM, CDR2 ANQGSEA.

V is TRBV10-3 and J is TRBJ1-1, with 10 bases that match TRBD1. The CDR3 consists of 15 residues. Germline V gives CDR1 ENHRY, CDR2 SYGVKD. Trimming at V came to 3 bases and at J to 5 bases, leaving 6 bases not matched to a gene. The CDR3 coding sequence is TGTGCCATCAGTGAAAGGGACAGGGGTTGGACTGAAGCTTTCTTT. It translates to CAISERDRGWTEAFF.

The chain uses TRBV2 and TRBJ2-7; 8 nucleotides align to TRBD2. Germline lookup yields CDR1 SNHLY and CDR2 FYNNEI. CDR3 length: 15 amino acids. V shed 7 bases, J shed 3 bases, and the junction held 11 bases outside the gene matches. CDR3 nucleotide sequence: TGTGCCAGCAAACCGGGGGGGGCGAAGGGCTACGAGCAGTACTTC. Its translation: CASKPGGAKGYEQYF.

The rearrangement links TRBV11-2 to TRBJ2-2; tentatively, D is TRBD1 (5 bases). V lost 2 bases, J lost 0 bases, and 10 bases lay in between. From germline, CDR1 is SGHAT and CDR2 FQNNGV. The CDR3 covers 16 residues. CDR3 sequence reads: CASSLQGGSNTGELFF. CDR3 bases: TGTGCCAGCAGCTTACAGGGTGGGTCGAACACCGGGGAGCTGTTTTTT.

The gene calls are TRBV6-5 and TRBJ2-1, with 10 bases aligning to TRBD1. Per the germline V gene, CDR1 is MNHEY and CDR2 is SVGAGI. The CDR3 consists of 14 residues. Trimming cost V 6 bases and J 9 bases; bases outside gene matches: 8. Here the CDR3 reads CASSRDRGFGEQFF. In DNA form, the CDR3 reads TGTGCCAGCAGCCGGGACAGGGGCTTTGGTGAGCAGTTCTTC.

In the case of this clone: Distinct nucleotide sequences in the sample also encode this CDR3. CDR3 sequence reads: CASSSGLAGGADTQYF. CDR3 DNA sequence: TGTGCCAGCAGCTCCGGACTAGCGGGGGGAGCAGATACGCAGTATTTT. This chain connects TRBV7-2 to TRBJ2-3; 14 bases line up with TRBD2. In germline, CDR1 is SGHTA, CDR2 FQGNSA. V shed 4 bases and J 4 bases; nucleotides not matched to a gene: 4. This CDR3 has 16 residues.

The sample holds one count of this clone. The CDR3 nucleotides are TGTGCCAGCAGCGACGGCTACAGCGTCCTGACTTTC. It encodes CASSDGYSVLTF. The rearrangement links TRBV9 to TRBJ2-6; the D is unclear. The length of the CDR3 is 12 residues. Germline V gene lookup returns CDR1 SGDLS and CDR2 YYNGEE. V was trimmed by 3 bases and J by 12 bases, leaving 10 bases between them.

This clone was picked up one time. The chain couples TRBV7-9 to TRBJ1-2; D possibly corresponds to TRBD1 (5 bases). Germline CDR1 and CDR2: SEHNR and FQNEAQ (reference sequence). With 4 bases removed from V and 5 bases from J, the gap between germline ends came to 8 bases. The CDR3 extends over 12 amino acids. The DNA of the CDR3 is TGTGCCAGCAGCTCCGGACATTATGGCTACACCTTC. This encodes CASSSGHYGYTF.